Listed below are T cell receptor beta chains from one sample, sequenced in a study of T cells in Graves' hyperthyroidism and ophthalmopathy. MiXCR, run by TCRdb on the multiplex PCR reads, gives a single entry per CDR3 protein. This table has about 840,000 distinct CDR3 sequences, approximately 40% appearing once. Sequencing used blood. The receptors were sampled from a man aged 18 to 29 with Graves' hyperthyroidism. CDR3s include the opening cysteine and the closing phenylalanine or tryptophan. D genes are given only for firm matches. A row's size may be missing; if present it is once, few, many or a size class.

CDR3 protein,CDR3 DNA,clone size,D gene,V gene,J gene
CSVAIGTVSSYEQYF,TGCAGCGTTGCGATCGGGACAGTAAGCTCCTACGAGCAGTACTTC,many,TRBD1,TRBV29-1,TRBJ2-7
CASSSVYANNYGYTF,TGTGCCAGCAGCTCAGTCTATGCCAATAACTATGGCTACACCTTC,many,NA,TRBV9,TRBJ1-2
CSVDTGSGNTIYF,TGCAGCGTTGATACCGGCTCTGGAAACACCATATATTTT,NA,NA,TRBV29-1,TRBJ1-3
CASSVGPGAWDSPLHF,TGTGCCAGCAGCGTAGGGCCCGGGGCTTGGGATTCACCCCTCCACTTT,NA,NA,TRBV9,TRBJ1-6
CASSFDRGSETQYF,TGTGCCAGCAGCTTCGACAGGGGGAGCGAGACCCAGTACTTC,NA,TRBD1,TRBV25-1,TRBJ2-5
CASSPWGSGTNTGELFF,TGTGCCAGCAGCCCTTGGGGTAGCGGGACGAACACCGGGGAGCTGTTTTTT,few,TRBD2,TRBV7-8,TRBJ2-2
CASSWTGRARNSPLHF,TGTGCCAGCAGTTGGACAGGGCGGGCGAGGAATTCACCCCTCCACTTT,few,TRBD1,TRBV6-5,TRBJ1-6
CSATRTATEAFF,TGCAGTGCTACGAGGACAGCCACTGAAGCTTTCTTT,NA,NA,TRBV20-1,TRBJ1-1
CSADLRDRVTEAFF,TGCAGTGCTGACCTCCGGGACAGGGTCACTGAAGCTTTCTTT,few,TRBD1,TRBV20-1,TRBJ1-1
CASRGPGGEQYF,TGCGCCAGCAGGGGCCCAGGGGGCGAGCAGTACTTC,many,TRBD1,TRBV10-1,TRBJ2-7
CASSNSVGEQYF,TGTGCCAGCAGTAATAGTGTGGGGGAGCAGTACTTC,NA,NA,TRBV6-1,TRBJ2-7
CASSLWSGIGELFF,TGTGCCAGTAGTCTTTGGTCGGGGATCGGGGAGCTGTTTTTT,NA,NA,TRBV19,TRBJ2-2
CATSRDYNRRANTGELFF,TGTGCCACCAGCAGAGATTATAACAGGCGTGCGAACACCGGGGAGCTGTTTTTT,NA,NA,TRBV15,TRBJ2-2
CASRDLREGF,TGTGCCAGCAGAGACCTACGGGAGGGCTTC,few,NA,TRBV7-4,TRBJ1-2
CASSVGGQKNTEAFF,TGTGCCAGCTCAGTGGGGGGTCAGAAGAACACTGAAGCTTTCTTT,NA,NA,TRBV9,TRBJ1-1
CASSRTSGRSWQETQYF,TGCGCCAGCTCCCGGACTAGCGGTCGGAGTTGGCAAGAGACCCAGTACTTC,NA,TRBD2,TRBV5-1,TRBJ2-5
CAITGPTGELFF,TGTGCCATCACAGGGCCCACCGGGGAGCTGTTTTTT,many,NA,TRBV10-3,TRBJ2-2
CASSRGGRENTGELFF,TGTGCCAGTAGTAGAGGGGGTCGGGAGAACACCGGGGAGCTGTTTTTT,few,NA,TRBV19,TRBJ2-2
CASRSDRSYGYTF,TGCGCCAGCAGGTCCGACAGAAGCTATGGCTACACCTTC,many,NA,TRBV5-1,TRBJ1-2
CASSATDYRYTSGNTIYF,TGTGCCAGCAGTGCTACCGATTACCGGTATACCTCTGGAAACACCATATATTTT,once,NA,TRBV25-1,TRBJ1-3
CASSYEAGALDEQYF,TGTGCCAGCAGTTACGAGGCGGGAGCTCTCGACGAGCAGTACTTC,NA,TRBD2,TRBV12-3/TRBV12-4,TRBJ2-7
CAISEEGHGTEAFF,TGTGCCATCAGTGAGGAGGGCCACGGGACTGAAGCTTTCTTT,many,NA,TRBV10-3,TRBJ1-1
CASSSVVEETQYF,TGTGCCAGCAGCTCCGTGGTTGAAGAGACCCAGTACTTC,NA,NA,TRBV10-3,TRBJ2-5
CASGQSHEQYF,TGTGCCAGCGGACAGAGCCACGAGCAGTACTTC,many,NA,TRBV2,TRBJ2-7
CSVEGLGGTAEAFF,TGCAGCGTTGAAGGACTGGGTGGAACGGCTGAAGCTTTCTTT,once,NA,TRBV29-1,TRBJ1-1
CSVGGGTPDTQYF,TGCAGCGTGGGGGGCGGAACCCCAGATACGCAGTATTTT,few,NA,TRBV29-1,TRBJ2-3
CSVEEIHEQYF,TGCAGCGTTGAAGAGATCCACGAGCAGTACTTC,many,NA,TRBV29-1,TRBJ2-7
CASSFGTGDYGYTF,TGTGCCAGTTCCTTCGGGACAGGTGACTATGGCTACACCTTC,NA,TRBD1,TRBV19,TRBJ1-2
CASSSGSGRHFGEQYF,TGTGCCAGCAGCTCCGGTAGCGGGAGACATTTCGGGGAGCAGTACTTC,NA,TRBD2,TRBV7-8,TRBJ2-7